These 21 T cell receptor beta chains originate from one sample sequenced in a study of regulatory T cells. The primer mix had 52 TRBV and 13 TRBJ primers. Produced via immunoSEQ multiplex PCR; TCRdb's table is partial and in-frame only. The sample has over 30,000 clones, 85% to 95% seen once. For these TCRs, the target antigens are not known. Study-wide results and limits: Hydrophobic residues at CDR3 positions 6 and 7 were enriched in conventional CD4+ T cells of CD3G-deficient patients.

The sample comprised conventional CD4+ T cells sorted from blood. The receptors originated from a child under 10 years old with CD3G deficiency.

The chain couples TRBV28 to TRBJ2-7; 7 positions agree with TRBD2. Trimming removed 4 bases from V and 2 bases from J; junction bases left unmatched: 8. This CDR3 has 15 amino acids. Germline CDR1 reads MDHEN; CDR2 reads SYDVKM. The CDR3 region is CASSSGTTNPYEQYF. CDR3 bases: TGTGCCAGCAGTTCCGGGACTACCAACCCCTACGAGCAGTACTTC.

This clone has only one observation. The V call is TRBV10-2, the J call TRBJ2-1; TRBD2 aligns across 13 bases. V gave up 10 bases and J gave up 10 bases; unmatched junction bases: 7. The germline V gene encodes CDR1 WSHSY and CDR2 SAAADI. CDR3 length equals 13 residues. The CDR3 DNA reads as TGCGCCACCCGGACTAGCGGGAGCTCGGAGCAGTTCTTC. Protein product: CATRTSGSSEQFF.

The chain links TRBV5-1 to TRBJ2-1, with 7 bases fitting TRBD2. This CDR3 has 15 residues. Germline CDR1 is SGHRS and CDR2 is YFSETQ. V lost 0 bases, J lost 6 bases, and 6 bases stayed unmatched. CDR3 DNA sequence: TGCGCCAGCAGCTTGGACGGTTGGGGGGGCAATGAGCAGTTCTTC. Protein sequence: CASSLDGWGGNEQFF.

The gene calls are TRBV28 and TRBJ2-7, with TRBD2 matching over 11 bases. Germline CDR1 MDHEN, CDR2 SYDVKM. The CDR3 is made up of 15 amino acids. Losses at the gene ends were 5 bases for V and 3 bases for J; bases not matched to a gene: 6. CDR3 DNA sequence: TGTGCCAGCAGTCCCGCCGGGACTAGCGGCTACGAGCAGTACTTC. This codes for CASSPAGTSGYEQYF.

As to this clone: A junction end diverges from the germline sequence, so it may reflect a read error. This chain joins TRBV10-2 and TRBJ2-3, with TRBD1 as a possible D gene (6 bases). The CDR3 length is 13 residues. The germline gives CDR1 WSHSY, CDR2 SAAADI. CDR3 protein: CASRQAGTDTQYF. The CDR3 DNA reads as TGCGCCAGTCGACAGGCAGGCACGGATACGCAGTATTTT.

In this sample, this clone turned up once. The chain links TRBV18 to TRBJ2-7; D is undetermined. The ends were cut back, 6 bases at V and 9 bases at J, with 18 bases in the middle. This CDR3 is built from 13 residues. Germline V gene lookup returns CDR1 KGHSH and CDR2 LQKENI. CDR3 protein: CASSLLGSALQYF. The CDR3 region has the DNA TGTGCCAGCTCCCTCCTTGGGTCGGCTTTGCAGTACTTC.

The chain joins TRBV28 to TRBJ1-2; TRBD1 matches at 9 bases. This CDR3 has 15 amino acids. Germline CDR1 is MDHEN and CDR2 is SYDVKM. Germline trimming cut 5 bases from V and 2 bases from J; bases unmatched to any gene: 6. The CDR3 loop is CASSQPTGGNYGYTF. DNA of the CDR3: TGTGCCAGCAGTCAACCGACAGGGGGGAACTATGGCTACACCTTC.

V and J are TRBV18 and TRBJ1-4; 8 nucleotides agree with TRBD1. J gave up 6 bases and V 4 bases, and 10 bases lay outside the gene matches. The CDR3 contains 16 residues. In germline, CDR1 is KGHSH, CDR2 LQKENI. CDR3 residues: CASSRSRQGRDEKLFF. The CDR3 coding sequence is TGTGCCAGCTCACGATCAAGACAGGGGCGCGATGAAAAACTGTTTTTT.

V usage is TRBV2 and J usage is TRBJ2-5; no clear D. V was cut by 3 bases and J by 5 bases, with 19 bases left in between. The V gene's germline CDR1 is SNHLY and CDR2 FYNNEI. The CDR3 length is 16 residues. CDR3 nucleotide sequence: TGTGCCAGCAGTGATCCGGTCTCCAGGCCAGGTGAGACCCAGTACTTC. Its translation is CASSDPVSRPGETQYF.

The CDR3 here is CASSEREGQPQHF. The DNA of the CDR3 is TGTGCCAGCAGTGAGAGGGAAGGTCAGCCCCAGCATTTT. This chain uses TRBV6-1 with TRBJ1-5, with D unresolved. The V gene lost 3 bases and the J gene lost 6 bases, with 9 bases spanning the gap. There are 13 residues in the CDR3. CDR1 is MNHNS, CDR2 SASEGT, per germline.

The chain combines TRBV6-6 with TRBJ2-3, with 7 nucleotides matching TRBD2. Losses at the gene ends were 2 bases for V and 6 bases for J; bases not matched to a gene: 2. This CDR3 comprises 13 residues. Germline V gene lookup returns CDR1 MNHNY and CDR2 SVGAGI (reference sequence). CDR3 in DNA: TGTGCCAGCAGTTACGGCGGGAGTGATACGCAGTATTTT. Amino acid sequence: CASSYGGSDTQYF.

CDR3 sequence: CASSKGARGYGYTF. DNA for the CDR3: TGTGCCAGCAGTAAAGGGGCCAGGGGGTATGGCTACACCTTC. J is TRBJ1-2 and V is TRBV11-2, with TRBD1 identical over 7 bases. The CDR3 has 14 amino acids. V was clipped by 6 bases and J by 5 bases; unmatched bases: 9. The V gene's germline CDR1 is SGHAT and CDR2 FQNNGV.

This CDR3 reads CASSLQPGEQFF. The CDR3 nucleotides are TGTGCCAGCAGCTTGCAACCTGGTGAGCAGTTCTTC. The V gene is TRBV7-9, the J gene TRBJ2-1; no clear D. Germline lookup yields CDR1 SEHNR and CDR2 FQNEAQ (reference sequence). V dropped 3 bases and J dropped 9 bases, with 9 bases sitting between them. This CDR3 has 12 amino acids.

J is TRBJ2-3 and V is TRBV10-3; D is possibly TRBD1 or TRBD2 (6 bases each). V dropped 5 bases and J dropped 0 bases, with 9 bases sitting between them. The CDR3 is made up of 14 amino acids. The V gene's germline CDR1 is ENHRY and CDR2 SYGVKD. CDR3 DNA sequence: TGTGCCATCAGTCAGGGGACTAGCACAGATACGCAGTATTTT. Residues: CAISQGTSTDTQYF.

V is TRBV28 and J is TRBJ2-7; possible D gene TRBD2, 6 bases. Per the germline V gene, CDR1 is MDHEN and CDR2 is SYDVKM. Trimming left V 3 bases short and J 4 bases short, with 16 bases between. This CDR3 has 15 residues. CDR3 DNA sequence: TGTGCCAGCAGTTTGGGCGGCCTAGCGATTTACGAGCAGTACTTC. Its protein is CASSLGGLAIYEQYF. Full variable domain (missing parts from reference TRBV28 and TRBJ2-7): DVKVTQSSRYLVKRTGEKVFLECVQDMDHENMFWYRQDPGLGLRLIYFSYDVKMKEKGDIPEGYSVSREKKERFSLILESASTNQTSMYLCASSLGGLAIYEQYFGPGTRLTVT.

The rearrangement links TRBV28 to TRBJ1-3; weak D call: TRBD1 (5 bases). This CDR3 has 13 residues. V shed 6 bases and J shed 4 bases, with 10 bases lying between them. CDR1 is MDHEN and CDR2 is SYDVKM in the germline V gene. The CDR3 nucleotides read TGTGCCAGCAGAGGGAACAGGGGAAACACCATATATTTT. This sequence encodes CASRGNRGNTIYF.

The genes are TRBV28 and TRBJ2-1, with 10 bases lining up with TRBD2. CDR3 length: 15 residues. The germline V gene encodes CDR1 MDHEN and CDR2 SYDVKM. J was trimmed by 7 bases and V by 7 bases; bases with no gene match: 10. Here the CDR3 reads CASNSGASGSNEQFF. In nucleotides, the CDR3 is TGTGCCAGCAATTCAGGTGCTAGCGGGAGTAATGAGCAGTTCTTC.

The chain carries TRBV7-2 and TRBJ2-7; 8 bases match TRBD1. Per germline, CDR1 SGHTA and CDR2 FQGNSA. This CDR3 has 13 residues. The trim removed 3 bases at V and 4 bases at J, leaving 2 bases unmatched. This CDR3 is CASSFRQGYEQYF. CDR3 DNA: TGTGCCAGCAGCTTCCGACAGGGGTACGAGCAGTACTTC.

This rearrangement joins TRBV28 to TRBJ2-5; D possibly uses TRBD1 or TRBD2 (5 bases each). The CDR3 is made up of 15 amino acids. In germline, CDR1 is MDHEN, CDR2 SYDVKM. Trimming cost V 11 bases and J 2 bases, with 21 bases left between them. DNA of the CDR3: TGTGCCTGCGCCGGGGCGGACTCGGGGCAAGAGACCCAGTACTTC. Translation gives CACAGADSGQETQYF. Based on the CDR3 plus reference TRBV28 and TRBJ2-5, the full variable domain is DVKVTQSSRYLVKRTGEKVFLECVQDMDHENMFWYRQDPGLGLRLIYFSYDVKMKEKGDIPEGYSVSREKKERFSLILESASTNQTSMYLCACAGADSGQETQYFGPGTRLLVL.

The chain carries TRBV6-5 and TRBJ2-7; the D is unclear. Germline loops: CDR1 MNHEY, CDR2 SVGAGI. V lost 5 bases, J lost 3 bases, and 5 bases lay in between. CDR3 length equals 11 residues. For the CDR3, the DNA is TGTGCCAGCAGTCTCAACTACGAGCAGTACTTC. Translating it yields CASSLNYEQYF.

This chain uses TRBV7-9 with TRBJ2-5; 8 nucleotides line up with TRBD1. Looked up from germline, CDR1 is SEHNR and CDR2 is FQNEAQ (reference sequence). CDR3 length equals 15 residues. V lost 1 base and J lost 4; bases outside the gene matches: 5. CDR3 protein: CASSLDQGARETQYF. CDR3 DNA: TGTGCCAGCAGCTTAGATCAGGGGGCACGAGAGACCCAGTACTTC. Using reference TRBV7-9 and TRBJ2-5 for the parts outside the CDR3, the full variable domain is DTGVSQNPRHKITKRGQNVTFRCDPISEHNRLYWYRQTLGQGPEFLTYFQNEAQLEKSRLLSDRFSAERPKGSFSTLEIQRTEQGDSAMYLCASSLDQGARETQYFGPGTRLLVL.